The 29 T cell receptor beta chains below were found in one sample sequenced in a study of T cell responses to AZD1222 COVID-19 vaccine. Profiling relied on immunoSEQ multiplex PCR, and the TCRdb table lists in-frame clones only, not all of them. The data hold around 190,000 clones, with 80% to 95% observed a single time. Sequencing was performed on peripheral blood, taken on day 0 of AZD1222 vaccination. The receptors stem from an adult in good health.

This clone was observed a handful of times. V usage is TRBV5-1 and J usage is TRBJ2-7; D call uncertain. The CDR3 length is 12 residues. Trimming pared 0 bases from V and 9 bases from J, leaving 10 bases between. Germline V gene sequence: CDR1 SGHRS, CDR2 YFSETQ. The CDR3 DNA reads as TGCGCCAGCAGCTTGGCCGACCAGGCGCAGTACTTC. It translates to CASSLADQAQYF.

CDR3 sequence reads: CASSLLGLNTEAFF. DNA for the CDR3: TGTGCCAGCAGCTTGCTGGGCCTTAACACTGAAGCTTTCTTT. J is TRBJ1-1 and V is TRBV7-9; D is unclear. Germline values: CDR1 SEHNR, CDR2 FQNEAQ (reference sequence). There are 14 residues in the CDR3. Deletions cut 3 bases from V and 2 bases from J, with 10 bases between. The variable domain in full, with the rest retrieved from reference TRBV7-9 and TRBJ1-1, is DTGVSQNPRHKITKRGQNVTFRCDPISEHNRLYWYRQTLGQGPEFLTYFQNEAQLEKSRLLSDRFSAERPKGSFSTLEIQRTEQGDSAMYLCASSLLGLNTEAFFGQGTRLTVV.

The chain employs TRBV19 and TRBJ2-5, with 8 bases fitting TRBD1. V dropped 6 bases and J dropped 5; count of bases not matched to a gene: 8. The CDR3 contains 14 residues. CDR1 and CDR2 (germline): LNHDA, SQIVND (reference sequence). The CDR3: CASSWQGASETQYF. The DNA of the CDR3 is TGTGCCAGTAGCTGGCAGGGGGCATCGGAGACCCAGTACTTC. The entire variable domain, with the rest obtained from reference TRBV19 and TRBJ2-5, is as follows: DGGITQSPKYLFRKEGQNVTLSCEQNLNHDAMYWYRQDPGQGLRLIYYSQIVNDFQKGDIAEGYSVSREKKESFPLTVTSAQKNPTAFYLCASSWQGASETQYFGPGTRLLVL.

This chain links TRBV20-1 with TRBJ1-2; 8 nucleotides line up with TRBD1. CDR1 is DFQATT and CDR2 is SNEGSKA in the germline V gene (reference sequence). Unmatched junction bases numbered 3, after V lost 7 bases and J lost 5 bases. The CDR3 is made up of 11 amino acids. In DNA, the CDR3 is TGCAGTGGAACAGGGGGTTATGGCTACACCTTC. Protein sequence: CSGTGGYGYTF.

The V call is TRBV3-1 (or the pseudogene TRBV3-2), the J call TRBJ1-4, with D possibly matching TRBD1 (6 bases). CDR1 LGHDT and CDR2 YNNKEL come from the germline V gene (reference sequence). Trimming pared 3 bases from V and 8 bases from J, leaving 16 bases between. The CDR3 runs to 15 residues. The CDR3 DNA follows: TGTGCCAGCAGCCAGATGGCAGGGGTCGGGGAAAAACTGTTTTTT. It yields the protein CASSQMAGVGEKLFF.

The chain uses TRBV27 and TRBJ2-7, with D possibly being TRBD2 (6 bases). The V and J ends lost 3 bases and 7 bases respectively, with 10 bases between them. CDR1 and CDR2 (germline): MNHEY, SMNVEV (reference sequence). The CDR3 length is 12 residues. The CDR3 loop reads CASSFLGGEQYF. In DNA, the CDR3 is TGTGCCAGCAGTTTCCTTGGGGGGGAGCAGTACTTC.

CDR3 nucleotides: TGTGCCAGCAGCCAGTACAATGAGCAGTTCTTC. It codes for CASSQYNEQFF. The chain couples TRBV5-4 to TRBJ2-1, with D hard to call. Germline CDR1 and CDR2: SGHNT and YYREEE (reference sequence). The CDR3 is made up of 11 amino acids. The V end lost 4 bases, the J end lost 4 bases, and 3 bases lay between the germline ends.

This chain uses TRBV9 with TRBJ1-6; tentatively, D is TRBD1 (5 bases). This CDR3 is 16 amino acids long. In germline, CDR1 is SGDLS, CDR2 YYNGEE. Trimming removed 4 bases at V and 6 bases at J, with 17 bases between. CDR3 loop: CASSPAGTPANSPLHF. In DNA form, the CDR3 reads TGTGCCAGCAGCCCAGCAGGGACTCCGGCTAATTCACCCCTCCACTTT. The entire variable domain, with the rest obtained from reference TRBV9 and TRBJ1-6, is as follows: DSGVTQTPKHLITATGQRVTLRCSPRSGDLSVYWYQQSLDQGLQFLIQYYNGEERAKGNILERFSAQQFPDLHSELNLSSLELGDSALYFCASSPAGTPANSPLHFGNGTRLTVT.

This rearrangement joins TRBV2 to TRBJ1-5; D unresolved. Looked up from germline, CDR1 is SNHLY and CDR2 is FYNNEI. The length of the CDR3 is 15 residues. V lost 6 bases, J lost 1 base, and 13 bases lay in between. This CDR3 is CASRREGNSNQPQHF. Here the CDR3 DNA reads TGTGCCAGCAGGAGGGAGGGTAACAGCAATCAGCCCCAGCATTTT.

The chain combines TRBV18 with TRBJ2-5; D is unclear. Germline V gives CDR1 KGHSH, CDR2 LQKENI. Trimming removed 1 base from V and 5 bases from J, with 8 bases in between. The CDR3 totals 13 residues. The CDR3 spells CASSPQGGETQYF. The DNA of the CDR3 is TGTGCCAGCTCACCACAGGGTGGGGAGACCCAGTACTTC. The full variable domain, with the rest looked up from reference TRBV18 and TRBJ2-5, is NAGVMQNPRHLVRRRGQEARLRCSPMKGHSHVYWYRQLPEEGLKFMVYLQKENIIDESGMPKERFSAEFPKEGPSILRIQQVVRGDSAAYFCASSPQGGETQYFGPGTRLLVL.

The chain uses TRBV18 and TRBJ1-1; 7 nucleotides line up with TRBD1. The CDR3 runs to 14 residues. Germline CDR1 and CDR2: KGHSH and LQKENI. V was clipped by 10 bases and J by 3 bases; unmatched bases: 11. The CDR3 here is CATTLTGSHTEAFF. The DNA for the CDR3 is TGTGCCACCACACTGACAGGGTCCCACACTGAAGCTTTCTTT.

The rearrangement uses TRBV2 and TRBJ1-3; unclear D gene. The germline V and J ends were trimmed by 8 bases and 4 bases, with 12 bases remaining between them. The CDR3 is 13 amino acids. Per the germline V gene, CDR1 is SNHLY and CDR2 is FYNNEI. CDR3 sequence: CASSQNLGNTIYF. DNA of the CDR3: TGTGCCAGCTCACAGAACCTAGGAAACACCATATATTTT.

The rearrangement joins TRBV9 to TRBJ1-1; no definite D call. Germline CDR1 and CDR2: SGDLS and YYNGEE. Trimming stripped 2 bases from V and 5 bases from J, with 19 bases between. The CDR3 runs 16 residues. The CDR3 sequence is CASSVIPSNPGTEAFF. As DNA, the CDR3 is TGTGCCAGCAGCGTCATCCCCTCGAACCCGGGGACTGAAGCTTTCTTT.

The chain has TRBV4-2 and TRBJ2-3; D gene ambiguous. Germline V gives CDR1 LGHNA, CDR2 YNFKEQ. The CDR3 is 14 amino acids. Trimming took 1 base from V and 4 from J, leaving 9 bases between them. The CDR3 reads CASSQVSDPDTQYF. The CDR3 nucleotides read TGTGCCAGCAGCCAAGTGTCCGACCCAGATACGCAGTATTTT.

The chain is built from TRBV24-1 and TRBJ1-1; D gene unclear. Germline assignment: CDR1 KGHDR and CDR2 SFDVKD. This CDR3 contains 13 residues. V was clipped by 3 bases and J by 8 bases, with 12 bases between them. CDR3: CATSDPGRAEAFF. In nucleotides, the CDR3 is TGTGCCACCAGTGATCCCGGCCGAGCAGAAGCTTTCTTT.

CDR3 loop: CASSHSAGYTDTQYF. CDR3 DNA: TGTGCCAGCAGTCATAGCGCGGGGTACACAGATACGCAGTATTTT. The J gene is TRBJ2-3, the V gene TRBV7-7, with D perhaps TRBD2 (6 bases). V was pared by 6 bases and J by 2 bases, with 15 bases between. Germline lookup yields CDR1 SSHAT and CDR2 FNYEAQ (reference sequence). The CDR3 is 15 residues long. Full variable domain (outside the CDR3, taken from reference TRBV7-7 and TRBJ2-3): GAGVSQSPRYKVTKRGQDVTLRCDPISSHATLYWYQQALGQGPEFLTYFNYEAQPDKSGLPSDRFSAERPEGSISTLTIQRTEQRDSAMYRCASSHSAGYTDTQYFGPGTRLTVL.

This clone has just one count. The V gene is TRBV5-1, the J gene TRBJ2-1, with D hard to call. CDR3 length: 12 residues. The germline V and J ends were trimmed by 4 bases and 7 bases, with 9 bases remaining between them. Germline lookup yields CDR1 SGHRS and CDR2 YFSETQ. DNA of the CDR3: TGCGCCAGCAGCCAAGGAAAGAATGAGCAGTTCTTC. Its protein is CASSQGKNEQFF.

This clone was counted a single time. The V call is TRBV20-1, the J call TRBJ1-4, with D perhaps matching TRBD1 (6 bases). This CDR3 comprises 13 residues. Germline lookup yields CDR1 DFQATT and CDR2 SNEGSKA (reference sequence). With 3 bases removed from V and 8 bases from J, the gap between germline ends came to 13 bases. The CDR3 DNA sequence: TGCAGTGCTAGTTACAGGGTCGGGGAAAAACTGTTTTTT. Residues: CSASYRVGEKLFF.

The rearrangement uses TRBV5-1 and TRBJ2-7, with 9 positions matching TRBD1. Germline loops: CDR1 SGHRS, CDR2 YFSETQ. With 0 bases clipped from V and 5 bases from J, the junction kept 6 bases outside the gene matches. This CDR3 is built from 15 residues. The CDR3 spells CASSLVGTGSHEQYF. In DNA form, the CDR3 reads TGCGCCAGCAGCTTGGTGGGGACAGGGTCCCACGAGCAGTACTTC. The whole variable domain, filled in from reference TRBV5-1 and TRBJ2-7, reads KAGVTQTPRYLIKTRGQQVTLSCSPISGHRSVSWYQQTPGQGLQFLFEYFSETQRNKGNFPGRFSGRQFSNSRSEMNVSTLELGDSALYLCASSLVGTGSHEQYFGPGTRLTVT.

The V call is TRBV21-1, the J call TRBJ1-1; the DNA was not compared with TRBD1, the D call given in the table. TRBV21-1 is a listed pseudogene. The CDR3 loop spans 16 amino acids. The CDR3 coding sequence is TGTGCCAGCAGCAAGTTCCCGGACAGGCGGAACACTGAAGCTTTCTTT. It translates to CASSKFPDRRNTEAFF.

This chain links TRBV5-4 with TRBJ1-2; 10 bases line up with TRBD1. Germline values: CDR1 SGHNT, CDR2 YYREEE (reference sequence). This CDR3 contains 14 residues. The J segment lost 11 bases and the V segment lost 4 bases, leaving 11 bases of the junction unmatched. The CDR3 DNA is TGTGCCAGCAGCCCCGCGGGACAGGGGATTCGATACACCTTC. Translating it yields CASSPAGQGIRYTF.

The chain recombines TRBV19 with TRBJ1-3, with D perhaps TRBD1 (6 bases). Germline CDR1 LNHDA, CDR2 SQIVND (reference sequence). There are 18 residues in the CDR3. V shed 4 bases and J shed 4 bases, with 23 bases lying between them. This CDR3 is CASSTDHREKGRGNTIYF. The CDR3 region has the DNA TGTGCCAGTAGTACCGATCACAGGGAAAAAGGTAGGGGAAACACCATATATTTT.

The CDR3 spells CASSEGFTNEKLFF. DNA of the CDR3: TGTGCCAGCAGTGAAGGGTTCACTAATGAAAAACTGTTTTTT. This chain links TRBV6-1 with TRBJ1-4; no clear D gene. CDR1 is MNHNS and CDR2 is SASEGT in the germline V gene. V was pared by 1 base and J by 2 bases, with 5 bases between. The CDR3 covers 14 residues.

V and J are TRBV5-5 and TRBJ1-1; D is perhaps TRBD1 (6 bases). Germline V gene lookup returns CDR1 SGHKS and CDR2 YYEKEE (reference sequence). The CDR3 extends over 15 amino acids. Deletions cut 5 bases from V and 2 bases from J, with 16 bases between. In nucleotides, the CDR3 is TGTGCCAGCAGACCGTTCCGGACAGCTAACACTGAAGCTTTCTTT. Encoded protein: CASRPFRTANTEAFF.

Here the CDR3 reads CASSFRDATDTQYF. DNA for the CDR3: TGCGCCAGCAGCTTCCGGGACGCCACAGATACGCAGTATTTT. The chain combines TRBV5-1 with TRBJ2-3; D assignment may be TRBD1 or TRBD2 (5 bases each). V shed 2 bases and J shed 2 bases, with 9 bases lying between them. The CDR3 covers 14 residues. The germline gives CDR1 SGHRS, CDR2 YFSETQ.

The V call is TRBV7-6, the J call TRBJ1-3, with a tentative D call TRBD1 (6 bases). Germline CDR1 is SGHVS and CDR2 is FNYEAQ. The CDR3 is 15 amino acids. Trimming pared 3 bases from V and 1 base from J, leaving 10 bases between. The CDR3 region is CASSFGTSSGNTIYF. The CDR3 DNA is TGTGCCAGCAGCTTCGGGACATCGTCTGGAAACACCATATATTTT.

The chain recombines TRBV4-2 with TRBJ1-5; no clear D gene. This CDR3 comprises 12 residues. The V gene lost 3 bases and the J gene lost 4 bases, with 4 bases spanning the gap. Germline assignment: CDR1 LGHNA and CDR2 YNFKEQ. The CDR3 spells CASSHLNQPQHF. The DNA of the CDR3 is TGTGCCAGCAGCCATCTAAATCAGCCCCAGCATTTT.

The chain uses TRBV6-6 and TRBJ1-1; TRBD1 is a possible D gene (5 bases). Trimming stripped 4 bases from V and 3 bases from J, with 18 bases between. Germline V gives CDR1 MNHNY, CDR2 SVGAGI (reference sequence). The CDR3 totals 16 residues. Here the CDR3 DNA reads TGTGCCAGCAGTTTAAAGGATGTGGGGGGTTACACTGAAGCTTTCTTT. Residues: CASSLKDVGGYTEAFF.

The gene calls are TRBV2 and TRBJ2-5; D might be TRBD1 or TRBD2, each matching 6 bases. The CDR3 extends over 14 amino acids. The germline V and J ends were trimmed by 8 bases and 4 bases, with 17 bases remaining between them. Germline V gives CDR1 SNHLY, CDR2 FYNNEI. The CDR3 region is CASRGRGRRETQYF. The CDR3 region has the DNA TGTGCCAGCCGAGGTCGGGGGCGCCGAGAGACCCAGTACTTC.